This record covers a single TCR beta chain. This clonotype was seen only a few times. It lacks a known antigen. No base-level quality is on record; no much larger clone is a single base apart. V and J are truncated by 7 bases and 6 bases respectively, leaving an intervening sequence of 10 bases. The CDR3 starts with the cysteine, ends with the phenylalanine, and has 11 residues. The read is trimmed to its CDR3 DNA, 33 bases read in frame from base 1. CDR1 SQVTM and CDR2 ANQGSEA are derived from the germline V gene. All donors were healthy Caucasians. The twin cohort comprised three pairs of female monozygotic twins, all aged roughly 18 to 30 years. The RNA used for TCR libraries was isolated from peripheral blood mononuclear cells. These data come from a study of identical twins (dated by TCRdb to 2015 to 2016). Describing the broader study: To test whether fetal clonotypes persist, this study deep-sequenced TCR alpha and beta repertoires from monozygotic twins, from unrelated adults of various ages, and from cord blood. Replicate twin experiments were performed at different times using different library preparation protocols to rule out contamination.

The paper's findings and limits, for the study overall: Abundant cord blood beta clonotypes had fewer insertions, young adult naive repertoires showed a similar but weaker trend, and memory repertoires showed no such trend. Out-of-frame TCR alpha sequences shared between twins showed an excess of low generation-probability sequences compared with coincidental sharing between unrelated individuals. Zero-insertion analyses could be partly confounded by invariant T cells such as MAIT and iNKT, although diverse VJ usage argued against such confounding for most clonotypes. Because the same donors could not be followed over many years, the conclusions depended on cross-sectional statistical analysis. Recombination models systematically underestimated out-of-frame TCR alpha sharing in monozygotic twins but agreed with sharing between unrelated individuals. In beta out-of-frame sequences, excess twin sharing was weaker, because having fewer shared sequences lowered the signal-to-noise ratio.

The library was generated by 5' RACE. Sequencing used an Illumina HiSeq 2000. Template switching added a universal primer binding site, and the final cDNA carried a unique molecular identifier that allowed TCR cDNA molecules to be counted accurately. Specific primers in the conserved constant-segment region were used to synthesize first-strand cDNA for the TCR alpha and beta chains. Each cDNA library was double barcoded, with a SMART-Mk sample barcode plus Illumina barcodes, to control for contamination. TruSeq adapter sequences along with Illumina sample barcodes were introduced in two successive PCR steps. The TCR alpha and beta cDNA libraries were sequenced on the Illumina HiSeq platform using custom primers. Per the source publication's procedure: MiGEC processed the raw reads to extract unique molecular identifiers, while MiXCR was used to determine the CDR3 positions. For each individual, recombination models were inferred using an EM algorithm with the repgenHMM and IGoR tools. The analysis of shared clonotypes was done with the tcR package in R, with sharing normalized by the product of cloneset sizes. To study raw recombination free of thymic and clonal selection effects, out-of-frame nonproductive sequences were analyzed. The raw public reads went through TCRdb reprocessing: fastp at Q25, MiXCR clone calling, in-frame beta chains kept. Under each unique CDR3 protein, matching rows form one entry showing the most common genes and DNA. The V and J calls were not made by the authors but by TCRdb's processing. The sample table records approximately 890,000 distinct CDR3 sequences; approximately 13% of these occur just once. The leading ten clones occupy around 1.6% of the sample.

The sample was also linked to a second study, of yellow fever vaccine responses in identical twins. As the second publication notes: According to the authors, in identical twins the way T cells responded to vaccination appeared partly convergent and partly personalized. Focusing on identical twins, the study followed the T cell clones that responded to the vaccine, and did so with precision.

This sequence was found in a woman between 18 and 29 years old in good health. Material: PBMCs. This sequence uses TRBV29-1 and TRBJ2-1; matching of 5 bases hints at TRBD2 as the D gene. The DNA sequence follows: TGCAGCGCGTCGAGGGTCAATGAGCAGTTCTTC. Its translation is CSASRVNEQFF.